This entry lists 2 T cell receptor beta chains sequenced from one sample in a study of blood T cell repertoires in COVID-19. TCRdb's copy holds only in-frame clones and misses some; the assay was immunoSEQ multiplex PCR. In the table there are more than 250,000 clones, approximately 80% of which are singletons. Input material: PBMCs or T cells enriched from blood (not recorded which). These receptors all stem from a man aged 40-49 years who had been exposed to COVID-19.

A single count supports this clone. This sequence joins TRBV4-1 and TRBJ1-2; 8 positions agree with TRBD1. J lost 5 bases, V lost 2 bases, and 16 bases had no gene match. This CDR3 is built from 18 residues. CDR1 and CDR2 (germline): MGHRA, YSYEKL. In nucleotides, the CDR3 is TGCGCCAGCAGCCAATACCCACTTGGGGACAGGATAACTTATGGCTACACCTTC. As protein: CASSQYPLGDRITYGYTF.

This clone was counted once. J is TRBJ2-5 and V is TRBV13; TRBD2 matches 10 bases. Germline V gene sequence: CDR1 PRHDT, CDR2 FYEKMQ (reference sequence). Trimming took 5 bases from V and 7 from J; bases not matched to a gene: 13. This CDR3 contains 16 residues. CDR3 coding DNA: TGTGCCAGCAGCCCTCCCGGACTAGCGGCCTCGGGGACCCAGTACTTC. Its translation is CASSPPGLAASGTQYF.